This T cell receptor (beta chain) was captured by sequencing in a study of blood T cell repertoires in COVID-19. How the authors handled the data: Cell counts per sample came from amplifying reference gene primers. Sequencing used immunoSEQ multiplex PCR; TCRdb keeps in-frame clones, though not all of them. V and J calls and clone size are as listed in that table; D and trimming were resolved from the DNA. The sample shows approximately 400,000 clones, approximately 93% of them seen only once. Germline V gives CDR1 MNHEY, CDR2 SMNVEV (reference sequence). The CDR3 is 16 residues long. With 0 bases removed from V and 9 bases from J, the gap between germline ends came to 15 bases. Cohort placement rested on clinical history that participants reported themselves. Someone with COVID-19 had been met by exposed participants within 2 weeks before study entry.

Input material: PBMCs or T cells enriched from blood (not recorded which). This TCR was sampled from a woman aged 40-49 years who had been exposed to COVID-19. J is TRBJ1-6 and V is TRBV27; a weak D match, TRBD1 (6 bases). CDR3 loop: CASSLSQDSSSSPLHF. For the CDR3, the DNA is TGTGCCAGCAGTTTATCCCAGGACAGCTCAAGTTCACCCCTCCACTTT.